The 6 T cell receptor beta chains given below trace back to one sample, sequenced in a study of regulatory T cells in long-lasting Graves disease (dated by TCRdb to 2020 to 2023). The sample's time point label, in plain terms: newly diagnosed GD, antithyroid drugs for less than 3 months. For both TCR sequencing and RNA sequencing, RNA was extracted from PBMCs using TRIzol. Libraries were constructed by multiplex PCR. The sample was run on an Illumina HiSeq 4000. TCR beta libraries were built with iRepertoire HTBI primers and Arm-PCR amplification of CDR3 regions. In-frame beta chains were kept once TCRdb had trimmed the public reads at Q25 with fastp and called clones with MiXCR. Rows merge per CDR3 protein into single entries with the most common DNA and genes. This sample gives approximately 250,000 distinct CDR3 sequences in total; about 16% of them show up just once. The leading ten clones occupy 22% of the sample.

Here the sequenced sample was peripheral blood mononuclear cells (PBMCs), taken at new diagnosis, from a patient treated with antithyroid drugs. The receptor source for this set is a female donor with Graves disease.

This clonotype was seen repeatedly, ten times or more. The genes are TRBV3-1 and TRBJ2-7; 9 nucleotides match TRBD2. With 6 bases clipped from V and 5 bases from J, the junction kept 8 bases outside the gene matches. This CDR3 is built from 14 residues. Germline values: CDR1 LGHDT, CDR2 YNNKEL (reference sequence). The CDR3 region is CASSPGLAMNEQYF. In nucleotides, the CDR3 is TGTGCCAGCAGTCCCGGACTAGCGATGAACGAGCAGTACTTC.

The chain is built from TRBV18 and TRBJ1-6, with D maybe TRBD1 (5 bases). CDR3 size: 16 residues. V lost 3 bases and J lost 6, with 15 bases in between. From germline, CDR1 is KGHSH and CDR2 LQKENI. The CDR3: CASSPMTAATNSPLHF. CDR3 DNA sequence: TGTGCCAGCTCACCGATGACAGCAGCAACTAATTCACCCCTCCACTTT.

A remark on this clonotype: A read error is likely here: a far larger clone is one base away. The genes are TRBV20-1 and TRBJ2-1, with D maybe TRBD1 (6 bases). CDR1 is DFQATT and CDR2 is SNEGSKA in the germline V gene (reference sequence). This CDR3 is 14 amino acids long. CDR3 coding DNA: TGCAGTGCTAGATTGTGGGCGAAGGGGGAGACCGAGTACTTC. The encoded protein is CSARLWAKGETEYF.

V and J are TRBV10-3 and TRBJ1-2; no reliable D call. Germline values: CDR1 ENHRY, CDR2 SYGVKD. This CDR3 is 14 amino acids long. V was shortened by 3 bases and J by 5 bases, with 13 bases between the two germline ends. The CDR3 DNA sequence: TGTGCCATCAGTGACAACGGGAACTCTTATGGCTACACCTTC. Translated: CAISDNGNSYGYTF.

The sample holds many counts of this clonotype. The rearrangement joins TRBV27 to TRBJ1-4, with 10 bases matching TRBD1. This CDR3 has 17 residues. CDR1 is MNHEY and CDR2 is SMNVEV in the germline V gene (reference sequence). J lost 5 bases, V lost 8 bases, and 14 bases had no gene match. In DNA, the CDR3 is TGTGCCAGCGGGGAACTGGGACAGGGGATGAGAAATGAAAAACTGTTTTTT. It encodes CASGELGQGMRNEKLFF.

This clonotype was seen many times. The rearrangement uses TRBV18 and TRBJ1-2, with TRBD1 matching 11 bases. This CDR3 comprises 13 residues. With 3 bases clipped from V and 9 bases from J, the junction kept 3 bases outside the gene matches. Per germline, CDR1 KGHSH and CDR2 LQKENI. CDR3 residues: CASSPWDRGSYTF. The CDR3 DNA is TGTGCCAGCTCACCGTGGGACAGGGGGAGCTACACCTTC.